The 10 T cell receptor beta chains below were found in one sample sequenced in a study of blood T cell repertoires in COVID-19. Libraries were prepared by immunoSEQ multiplex PCR; TCRdb keeps only in-frame clonotypes and omits some of them. The sample has tens of thousands of clones, about nine tenths seen once. Specimen: peripheral blood. The origin of the receptors is a woman in her seventies with active COVID-19.

This chain connects TRBV27 to TRBJ2-1; weak D call: TRBD1 (6 bases). V lost 7 bases, J lost 6 bases, and 22 bases lay in between. CDR1 is MNHEY and CDR2 is SMNVEV in the germline V gene (reference sequence). CDR3 length: 16 amino acids. CDR3 nucleotide sequence: TGTGCCAGCAACGGTACCCCAGGGGTAGAACGCAATGAGCAGTTCTTC. Protein: CASNGTPGVERNEQFF.

V usage is TRBV6-6 and J usage is TRBJ2-2; tentative D call: TRBD2 (6 bases). CDR3 length: 14 amino acids. V shed 1 base and J shed 7 bases, with 10 bases lying between them. Germline assignment: CDR1 MNHNY and CDR2 SVGAGI (reference sequence). CDR3: CASSYWAGNGELFF. The CDR3 DNA sequence: TGTGCCAGCAGTTACTGGGCGGGGAACGGGGAGCTGTTTTTT.

The chain carries TRBV2 and TRBJ1-3; D gene ambiguous. Germline-derived CDR1 and CDR2 are SNHLY and FYNNEI. Trimming removed 6 bases at V and 0 bases at J, with 12 bases between. The CDR3 sequence is 15 residues long. CDR3 residues: CASSQDTSSGNTIYF. The CDR3 DNA sequence: TGTGCCAGCAGCCAAGACACGAGCTCTGGAAACACCATATATTTT.

For the CDR3, the DNA is TGCGCCAGCAGTTATGAAGAGACCCAGTACTTC. The encoded protein is CASSYEETQYF. This chain joins TRBV5-1 and TRBJ2-5; D remains ambiguous. The germline gives CDR1 SGHRS, CDR2 YFSETQ. The CDR3 extends over 11 amino acids. V shed 5 bases and J shed 3 bases, with 5 bases lying between them.

The V gene is TRBV18, the J gene TRBJ2-7; D is uncertain. CDR3 length equals 13 residues. Per the germline V gene, CDR1 is KGHSH and CDR2 is LQKENI. V was pared by 2 bases and J by 3 bases, with 8 bases between. CDR3 bases: TGTGCCAGCTCACCATCCGCGCGCTACGAGCAGTACTTC. Its translation is CASSPSARYEQYF.

In DNA form, the CDR3 reads TGTGCCAGCTCAAAGGGGGCCGGGACTTTGAACACTGAAGCTTTCTTT. Protein: CASSKGAGTLNTEAFF. The rearrangement uses TRBV18 and TRBJ1-1; 7 bases fit TRBD1. In germline, CDR1 is KGHSH, CDR2 LQKENI. V was clipped by 5 bases and J by 0 bases; unmatched bases: 9. The CDR3 is 16 residues long. Full variable domain (missing parts from reference TRBV18 and TRBJ1-1): NAGVMQNPRHLVRRRGQEARLRCSPMKGHSHVYWYRQLPEEGLKFMVYLQKENIIDESGMPKERFSAEFPKEGPSILRIQQVVRGDSAAYFCASSKGAGTLNTEAFFGQGTRLTVV.

This clone was detected once. V is TRBV19 and J is TRBJ1-5; a weak D match, TRBD1 (5 bases). The CDR3 contains 16 residues. The germline CDR1 and CDR2 sequences are LNHDA and SQIVND (reference sequence). The ends were cut back, 2 bases at V and 0 bases at J, with 11 bases in the middle. CDR3 nucleotide sequence: TGTGCCAGTAGTATATTGGGGCCCTATAGCAATCAGCCCCAGCATTTT. Protein: CASSILGPYSNQPQHF.

V and J are TRBV5-1 and TRBJ2-3; 9 bases are shared with TRBD2. The germline CDR1 and CDR2 sequences are SGHRS and YFSETQ. This CDR3 is 16 amino acids long. V trimming: 4 bases; J trimming: 2 bases; junction bases outside the gene matches: 8. This CDR3 is CASSPDSGGLTDTQYF. Here the CDR3 DNA reads TGCGCCAGCAGCCCCGATAGCGGGGGACTCACAGATACGCAGTATTTT.

V is TRBV9 and J is TRBJ2-3; 12 bases match TRBD2. Trimming at V came to 4 bases and at J to 7 bases, leaving 10 bases not matched to a gene. The germline gives CDR1 SGDLS, CDR2 YYNGEE. The CDR3 length is 16 residues. The CDR3 is CASSPGELAGGYTQYF. The CDR3, as DNA: TGTGCCAGCAGCCCGGGAGAACTAGCGGGGGGTTATACGCAGTATTTT. Variable domain in full (rest from reference TRBV9 and TRBJ2-3): DSGVTQTPKHLITATGQRVTLRCSPRSGDLSVYWYQQSLDQGLQFLIQYYNGEERAKGNILERFSAQQFPDLHSELNLSSLELGDSALYFCASSPGELAGGYTQYFGPGTRLTVL.

The chain is built from TRBV2 and TRBJ1-6; D is perhaps TRBD1 (6 bases). Looked up from germline, CDR1 is SNHLY and CDR2 is FYNNEI. Deletions cut 6 bases from V and 13 bases from J, with 13 bases between. The CDR3 totals 12 residues. The CDR3 DNA sequence: TGTGCCAGCAGGGACAACAGGGCCCCCCTCCACTTT. Protein product: CASRDNRAPLHF.